The clone carrying this T cell receptor (beta chain) is medium-sized (0.01 to 0.1%) in the sample. Method: immunoSEQ multiplex PCR; TCRdb's copy keeps in-frame clones and lacks some. The sample records tens of thousands of clones, roughly nine tenths being singletons. CDR1 MDHEN and CDR2 SYDVKM come from the germline V gene. The CDR3 covers 13 residues. Trimming cost V 2 bases and J 8 bases, with 10 bases left between them. This sample was taken from a study of control samples from healthy donors and cancer patients. This receptor was identified in a man in his 60s with colorectal cancer. Sequenced sample: PBMCs. The chain joins TRBV28 to TRBJ1-3; D gene ambiguous. DNA for the CDR3: TGTGCCAGCAGTTTAGCGGCCGCCGACACCATATATTTT. Protein: CASSLAAADTIYF.